These T cell receptor beta chains were read from a single sample in a study of blood T cell repertoires in COVID-19. TCRdb's table, derived via immunoSEQ multiplex PCR, lists solely in-frame clones and lacks some. The profile shows around 84,000 clones, around 80% of them singletons. Material for sequencing was peripheral blood. Receptor source: a man of 80 years or more with active or convalescent COVID-19. The CDR3 runs from the conserved cysteine through the conserved F or W. A D gene is named only where the DNA matches it firmly. Some rows mark clone size as missing; the rest say once, few, many or name a class of expanded clone.

v_call: TRBV6-2/TRBV6-3
clone_size: NA
j_call: TRBJ1-2
cdr3_length: 14
d_call: NA
cdr3_aa: CASSYGPAAYGYTF
cdr3_nt: TGTGCCAGCAGTTACGGGCCGGCCGCCTATGGCTACACCTTC

v_call: TRBV10-1
clone_size: few
j_call: TRBJ1-1
cdr3_length: 13
d_call: NA
cdr3_aa: CASSPQGGFGAFF
cdr3_nt: TGCGCCAGCAGTCCACAGGGAGGGTTTGGAGCTTTCTTT

v_call: TRBV10-3
clone_size: NA
j_call: TRBJ2-5
cdr3_length: 14
d_call: TRBD2
cdr3_aa: CAISGSGGPETQYF
cdr3_nt: TGTGCCATCAGTGGGAGCGGGGGGCCGGAGACCCAGTACTTC

v_call: TRBV2
clone_size: once
j_call: TRBJ2-3
cdr3_length: 18
d_call: TRBD2
cdr3_aa: CASRWGLAGGGTPDTQYF
cdr3_nt: TGTGCCAGCAGATGGGGACTAGCGGGGGGGGGCACCCCAGATACGCAGTATTTT

v_call: TRBV18
clone_size: NA
j_call: TRBJ1-6
cdr3_length: 16
d_call: TRBD1
cdr3_aa: CASSLGTTGGNSPLHF
cdr3_nt: TGTGCCAGCTCATTGGGTACCACAGGGGGGAATTCACCCCTCCACTTT

v_call: TRBV29-1
clone_size: NA
j_call: TRBJ1-2
cdr3_length: 12
d_call: NA
cdr3_aa: CSVEKESYGYTF
cdr3_nt: TGCAGCGTTGAAAAGGAGAGCTATGGCTACACCTTC

v_call: TRBV4-1
clone_size: NA
j_call: TRBJ2-5
cdr3_length: 15
d_call: TRBD1
cdr3_aa: CASSQGDRDQETQYF
cdr3_nt: TGCGCCAGCAGCCAAGGCGACAGGGACCAAGAGACCCAGTACTTC

v_call: TRBV30
clone_size: NA
j_call: TRBJ2-7
cdr3_length: 12
d_call: TRBD2
cdr3_aa: CAWSARGDEQYF
cdr3_nt: TGTGCCTGGAGTGCCCGGGGGGACGAGCAGTACTTC

v_call: TRBV12-3/TRBV12-4
clone_size: once
j_call: TRBJ2-1
cdr3_length: 13
d_call: NA
cdr3_aa: CASSLPSANEQFF
cdr3_nt: TGTGCCAGCAGTTTACCTAGCGCCAATGAGCAGTTCTTC

v_call: TRBV3-1/TRBV3-2
clone_size: NA
j_call: TRBJ1-4
cdr3_length: 16
d_call: NA
cdr3_aa: CASSQGPGGLNEKLFF
cdr3_nt: TGTGCCAGCAGCCAAGGTCCCGGGGGGCTTAATGAAAAACTGTTTTTT

v_call: TRBV4-3
clone_size: NA
j_call: TRBJ1-2
cdr3_length: 15
d_call: TRBD1
cdr3_aa: CASSPEPTGRSGYTF
cdr3_nt: TGCGCCAGCAGCCCTGAACCGACAGGGAGGAGTGGCTACACCTTC

v_call: TRBV6-1
clone_size: NA
j_call: TRBJ2-5
cdr3_length: 17
d_call: TRBD1
cdr3_aa: CASSDFLGGQGQETQYF
cdr3_nt: TGTGCCAGCAGTGATTTTTTGGGGGGACAGGGACAAGAGACCCAGTACTTC

v_call: TRBV11-2
clone_size: NA
j_call: TRBJ1-3
cdr3_length: 16
d_call: NA
cdr3_aa: CASSLRGQGSGNTIYF
cdr3_nt: TGTGCCAGCAGCTTAAGGGGACAAGGCTCTGGAAACACCATATATTTT

v_call: TRBV15
clone_size: NA
j_call: TRBJ2-1
cdr3_length: 14
d_call: NA
cdr3_aa: CATSREGAAVEQFF
cdr3_nt: TGTGCCACCAGCAGAGAAGGGGCGGCCGTCGAGCAGTTCTTC

v_call: TRBV7-9
clone_size: few
j_call: TRBJ2-2
cdr3_length: 14
d_call: NA
cdr3_aa: CASSSGINTGELFF
cdr3_nt: TGTGCCAGCAGCTCCGGGATCAACACCGGGGAGCTGTTTTTT

v_call: TRBV19
clone_size: NA
j_call: TRBJ2-1
cdr3_length: 15
d_call: NA
cdr3_aa: CASSIEDSAYSEQFF
cdr3_nt: TGTGCCAGTAGTATTGAGGACAGCGCATACTCTGAGCAGTTCTTC